This TCR beta chain was recovered during a study of shared clonotypes between healthy human individuals. At the level of the study: Per donor, three plates held CD4 naive cells, three held CD4 memory, two held CD8 naive and one held CD8 memory. Broader study findings: Among the subsets, naive ones generally showed larger estimated richness than memory ones.

Note on this clone: Its antigen is not known.

The V end lost 0 bases, the J end lost 7 bases, and 14 bases lay between the germline ends. CDR3 size: 15 residues. Germline values: CDR1 SGHRS, CDR2 YFSETQ. Sequencing was at deep level. Method: immunoSEQ multiplex PCR; TCRdb's copy keeps in-frame clones and lacks some. This sample has some 2.1 million clones, with 85% to 95% found just once. V usage is TRBV5-1 and J usage is TRBJ2-4; D may be TRBD1 (6 bases). Material: naive CD4+ T cells sorted from blood. Subset: CD45RA+ positively selected. This clonotype originated in a young man in good health. This chain's CDR3 is CASSLAGADGNIQYF. CDR3 sequence (DNA): TGCGCCAGCAGCTTGGCAGGGGCCGACGGGAACATTCAGTACTTC.